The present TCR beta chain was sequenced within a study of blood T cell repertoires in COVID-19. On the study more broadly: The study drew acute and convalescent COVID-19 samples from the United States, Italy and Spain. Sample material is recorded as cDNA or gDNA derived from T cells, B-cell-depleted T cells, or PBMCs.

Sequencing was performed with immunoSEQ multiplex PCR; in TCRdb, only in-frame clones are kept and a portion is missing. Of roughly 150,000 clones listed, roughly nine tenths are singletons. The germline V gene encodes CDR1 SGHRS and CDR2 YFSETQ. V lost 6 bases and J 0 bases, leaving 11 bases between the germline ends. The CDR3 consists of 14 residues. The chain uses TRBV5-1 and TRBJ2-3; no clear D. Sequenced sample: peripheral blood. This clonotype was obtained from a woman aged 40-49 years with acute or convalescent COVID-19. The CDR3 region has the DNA TGCGCCAGCAAATTGCAAACTAGCACAGATACGCAGTATTTT. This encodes CASKLQTSTDTQYF.